These 10 T cell receptor beta chains originate from one sample sequenced in a study of T-cell memory formation after mild COVID-19. TCRdb analysed the 5' RACE reads with MiXCR anew, one entry per CDR3 protein. The data contain over 500,000 distinct CDR3 sequences, roughly 17% of them singletons. Sequencing was done on a sample of PBMCs or a T cell subset sorted from them (not recorded which). The receptors here all came from an adult woman who had mild COVID-19 (a few samples of this study predate the infection). Cell type and time point are not known.

This clonotype has a handful of counts. The chain joins TRBV5-1 to TRBJ2-3; 9 bases map to TRBD1. The germline V gene encodes CDR1 SGHRS and CDR2 YFSETQ. V lost 2 bases and J lost 0; bases outside the gene matches: 7. CDR3 length equals 17 residues. The CDR3 protein is CASSFKTGGASTDTQYF. CDR3 coding DNA: TGCGCCAGCAGCTTTAAAACAGGGGGCGCTAGCACAGATACGCAGTATTTT.

This clonotype was counted a few times. The chain recombines TRBV20-1 with TRBJ2-2; TRBD1 aligns across 10 bases. There are 16 residues in the CDR3. Per germline, CDR1 DFQATT and CDR2 SNEGSKA (reference sequence). The V and J ends lost 0 bases and 7 bases, in that order; junction bases with no gene match: 8. CDR3: CSARDLGTGVNGELFF. The DNA for the CDR3 is TGCAGTGCTAGAGATCTCGGGACAGGGGTAAACGGGGAGCTGTTTTTT.

This clonotype was counted a few times. The chain recombines TRBV18 with TRBJ1-1; D is unclear. The CDR3 length is 13 residues. Germline V CDR1 and CDR2: KGHSH, LQKENI. V was cut by 5 bases and J by 0 bases, with 7 bases left in between. CDR3 amino acids: CASSTYLNTEAFF. CDR3 coding DNA: TGTGCCAGCTCAACGTACTTGAACACTGAAGCTTTCTTT.

The chain couples TRBV7-2 to TRBJ1-2; D is undetermined. Germline V gene lookup returns CDR1 SGHTA and CDR2 FQGNSA. The CDR3 extends over 12 amino acids. V lost 5 bases and J 4 bases, leaving 8 bases between the germline ends. In nucleotides, the CDR3 is TGTGCCAGCAGCCGGATGGGCTATGGCTACACCTTC. Its protein is CASSRMGYGYTF.

V gene TRBV7-2 combines with J gene TRBJ2-3; weak D call: TRBD2 (5 bases). CDR3 length: 13 residues. The germline gives CDR1 SGHTA, CDR2 FQGNSA. Trimming removed 7 bases at V and 5 bases at J, with 13 bases between. The CDR3 loop is CASTLNRGDTQYF. The CDR3 DNA reads as TGTGCCAGCACCCTAAATCGGGGAGATACGCAGTATTTT. The variable domain in full, with the rest retrieved from reference TRBV7-2 and TRBJ2-3, is GAGVSQSPSNKVTEKGKDVELRCDPISGHTALYWYRQSLGQGLEFLIYFQGNSAPDKSGLPSDRFSAERTGGSVSTLTIQRTQQEDSAVYLCASTLNRGDTQYFGPGTRLTVL.

The sample holds many counts of this clonotype. This chain joins TRBV2 and TRBJ2-3, with 13 bases that match TRBD2. Germline V gene sequence: CDR1 SNHLY, CDR2 FYNNEI. The V segment lost 6 bases and the J segment 0 bases; nucleotides outside the gene matches: 0. The CDR3 is made up of 15 amino acids. CDR3: CASRGLAGSTDTQYF. The CDR3 bases are TGTGCCAGCAGGGGACTAGCGGGAAGCACAGATACGCAGTATTTT.

This clonotype was recorded a few times. The genes are TRBV7-8 and TRBJ2-7, with 8 bases identical to TRBD2. The junction had 8 bases not matched to a gene; V was cut back by 8 bases and J by 5 bases. CDR1 is SGHVS, CDR2 FQNEAQ, per germline. The CDR3 is 13 amino acids. Here the CDR3 DNA reads TGTGCCAGCTATCGGGAGGGTTCCCACGAGCAGTACTTC. It codes for CASYREGSHEQYF.

The CDR3 nucleotides read TGTGCCAGCAGCCGATTCGACAGGGCGAGGAATGAGCAGTTCTTC. Translating it yields CASSRFDRARNEQFF. The J gene is TRBJ2-1, the V gene TRBV11-2; 7 bases align to TRBD1. The germline V gene has CDR1 SGHAT and CDR2 FQNNGV. The V and J ends lost 5 bases and 7 bases, in that order; junction bases with no gene match: 11. This CDR3 spans 15 amino acids. The full variable domain, in which reference TRBV11-2 and TRBJ2-1 provide the parts outside the CDR3, is EAGVAQSPRYKIIEKRQSVAFWCNPISGHATLYWYQQILGQGPKLLIQFQNNGVVDDSQLPKDRFSAERLKGVDSTLKIQPAKLEDSAVYLCASSRFDRARNEQFFGPGTRLTVL.

The genes are TRBV29-1 and TRBJ2-7; D is ambiguous. Between the trimmed V and J ends, which lost 3 bases and 1 base, there was a span of 4 bases. From germline, CDR1 is SQVTM and CDR2 ANQGSEA. The CDR3 consists of 11 residues. CDR3 DNA sequence: TGCAGCGTTGACGGGTCCTACGAGCAGTACTTC. Translated: CSVDGSYEQYF.

This clonotype appeared many times. The gene calls are TRBV11-2 and TRBJ2-1; D might be TRBD2 (6 bases). Between the trimmed V and J ends, which lost 4 bases and 9 bases, there was a span of 22 bases. From germline, CDR1 is SGHAT and CDR2 FQNNGV. There are 16 residues in the CDR3. The CDR3 nucleotides read TGTGCCAGCAGCTCGACCCCTGGCGGGACCGGTAGTGAGCAGTTCTTC. This translates into CASSSTPGGTGSEQFF. The full variable domain, completed using reference TRBV11-2 and TRBJ2-1, is EAGVAQSPRYKIIEKRQSVAFWCNPISGHATLYWYQQILGQGPKLLIQFQNNGVVDDSQLPKDRFSAERLKGVDSTLKIQPAKLEDSAVYLCASSSTPGGTGSEQFFGPGTRLTVL.